This T cell receptor beta chain stems from a study of blood T cell repertoires in COVID-19. Looking at the study overall: The origin of the acute and convalescent COVID-19 samples was the United States, Italy and Spain. Nucleic acid was either cDNA or gDNA, and it came from T cells, B-cell-depleted T cells, or PBMCs.

The CDR3 covers 13 residues. Germline CDR1 reads LGHDT; CDR2 reads YNNKEL (reference sequence). Between the trimmed V and J ends, which lost 3 bases and 4 bases, there was a span of 6 bases. The authors' processing: The authors estimated nucleated cell counts from reference gene primer amplification. The table came from immunoSEQ multiplex PCR; TCRdb's copy has only in-frame clones and leaves some out. The DNA gave D and trimming, while V, J and clone size come from that table. The repertoire holds about 120,000 clones, with over 70% as singletons. This receptor was taken from a woman between 50 and 59 years old with acute or convalescent COVID-19. The material sequenced was peripheral blood. This chain joins TRBV3-1 (or the pseudogene TRBV3-2) and TRBJ2-2, with D perhaps matching TRBD1 (5 bases). The CDR3 loop reads CASSHDSTGELFF. CDR3 DNA: TGTGCCAGCAGCCATGACAGCACCGGGGAGCTGTTTTTT.